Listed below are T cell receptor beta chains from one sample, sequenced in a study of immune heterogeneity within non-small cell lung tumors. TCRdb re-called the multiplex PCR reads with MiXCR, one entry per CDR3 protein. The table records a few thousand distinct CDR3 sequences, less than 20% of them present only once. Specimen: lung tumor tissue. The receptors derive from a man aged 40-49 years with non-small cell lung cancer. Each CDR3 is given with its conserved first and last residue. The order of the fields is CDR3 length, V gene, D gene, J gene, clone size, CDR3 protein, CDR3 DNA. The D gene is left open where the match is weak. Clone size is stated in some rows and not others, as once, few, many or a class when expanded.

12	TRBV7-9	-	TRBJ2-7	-	CASSQISYEQYF	TGTGCCAGCAGCCAGATTTCCTACGAGCAGTACTTC
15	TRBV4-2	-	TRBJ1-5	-	CAISQGIGTNQPQHF	TGTGCCATCAGCCAAGGAATCGGGACAAATCAGCCCCAGCATTTT
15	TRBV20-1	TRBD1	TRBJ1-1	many	CSAGRSGRGWTEAFF	TGCAGTGCTGGGCGGTCGGGCAGGGGGTGGACTGAAGCTTTCTTT
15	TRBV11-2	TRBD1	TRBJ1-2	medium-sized	CASSMTGRGYDGYTF	TGTGCCAGCAGCATGACAGGGCGGGGATACGATGGCTACACCTTC
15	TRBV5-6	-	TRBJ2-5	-	CASSLQRGARETQYF	TGTGCCAGCAGCCTTCAACGCGGGGCTAGAGAGACCCAGTACTTC
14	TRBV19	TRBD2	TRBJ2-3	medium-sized	CASSSGGGTDTQYF	TGTGCCAGTAGTAGCGGGGGGGGCACAGATACGCAGTATTTT
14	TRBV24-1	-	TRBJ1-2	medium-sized	CATSDFAGKYGYTF	TGTGCCACCAGTGATTTCGCGGGGAAATATGGCTACACCTTC
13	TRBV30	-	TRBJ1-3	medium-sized	CAWSREPGNTIYF	TGTGCCTGGAGCAGGGAACCTGGAAACACCATATATTTT
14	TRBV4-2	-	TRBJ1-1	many	CASSPKTANTEAFF	TGTGCCAGCAGCCCAAAGACGGCCAACACTGAAGCTTTCTTT
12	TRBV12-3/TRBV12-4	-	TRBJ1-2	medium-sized	CASSFASYGYTF	TGTGCCAGCAGTTTTGCGAGTTATGGCTACACCTTC
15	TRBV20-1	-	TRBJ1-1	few	CSARDPQTGRTEAFF	TGCAGTGCTAGAGATCCACAGACCGGGAGGACTGAAGCTTTCTTT
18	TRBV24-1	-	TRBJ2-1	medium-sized	CATSDPTQLSGSYNEQFF	TGTGCCACCAGTGACCCTACCCAACTAAGTGGTTCCTACAATGAGCAGTTCTTC
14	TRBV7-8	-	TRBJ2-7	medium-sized	CASSLGAATYEQYF	TGTGCCAGCAGCTTAGGGGCAGCCACCTACGAGCAGTACTTC
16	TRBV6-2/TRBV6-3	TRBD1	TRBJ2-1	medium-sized	CAISSPPGQGIDEQFF	TGTGCCATCTCTTCCCCGCCGGGACAGGGCATCGATGAGCAGTTCTTC
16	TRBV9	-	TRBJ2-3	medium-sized	CASSVSGGWIADTQYF	TGTGCCAGCAGCGTATCCGGGGGCTGGATCGCAGATACGCAGTATTTT
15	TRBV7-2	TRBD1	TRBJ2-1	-	CASSRGQAEYNEQFF	TGTGCCAGCAGCCGGGGACAGGCTGAATACAATGAGCAGTTCTTC
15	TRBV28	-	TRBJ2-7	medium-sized	CASSLAPSRAYEQYF	TGTGCCAGCAGTTTAGCCCCGTCTAGGGCCTACGAGCAGTACTTC
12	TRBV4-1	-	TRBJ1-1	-	CASSQDAGRAFF	TGCGCCAGCAGCCAAGATGCAGGACGAGCTTTCTTT
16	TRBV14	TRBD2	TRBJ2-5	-	CTSSQANWRGGETQYF	TGTACCAGCAGCCAAGCTAACTGGCGGGGGGGCGAGACCCAGTACTTC
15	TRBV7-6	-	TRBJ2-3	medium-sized	CASSLDYGGEDTQYF	TGTGCCAGCAGCTTAGACTACGGGGGAGAGGATACGCAGTATTTT
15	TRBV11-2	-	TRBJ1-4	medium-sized	CASSLGRVTNEKLFF	TGTGCCAGCAGCTTAGGCAGGGTCACTAATGAAAAACTGTTTTTT
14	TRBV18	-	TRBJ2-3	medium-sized	CASSPRRYTDTQYF	TGTGCCAGCTCACCCCGACGCTACACAGATACGCAGTATTTT
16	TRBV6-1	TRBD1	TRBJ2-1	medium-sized	CASSRGQGTSPYEQFF	TGTGCCAGCAGCCGGGGACAGGGCACTTCCCCATATGAGCAGTTCTTC
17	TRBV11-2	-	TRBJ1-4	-	CASSKQGHRRSVEKLFF	TGTGCCAGCAGCAAGCAGGGACATAGACGATCTGTTGAAAAACTGTTTTTT
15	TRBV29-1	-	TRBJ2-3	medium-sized	CSVGTGLPNGDTQYF	TGCAGCGTTGGGACCGGGCTCCCGAACGGGGATACGCAGTATTTT
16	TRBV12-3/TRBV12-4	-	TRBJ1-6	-	CARTPSDCFYNSPLHF	TGTGCCCGCACTCCTTCAGACTGCTTCTATAATTCACCCCTCCACTTT
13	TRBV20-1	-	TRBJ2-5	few	CSANTGSRETQYF	TGCAGTGCCAATACTGGTAGTCGGGAGACCCAGTACTTC
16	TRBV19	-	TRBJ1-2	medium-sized	CASSINAWQGNYGYTF	TGTGCCAGTAGTATCAACGCGTGGCAGGGGAACTATGGCTACACCTTC
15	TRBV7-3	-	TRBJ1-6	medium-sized	CASSARTGYNSPLHF	TGTGCCAGCAGCGCCCGGACGGGGTATAATTCACCCCTCCACTTT
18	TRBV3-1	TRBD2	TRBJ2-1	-	CASSQFFPGGLGGNEQFF	TGTGCCAGCAGCCAATTCTTTCCGGGGGGGCTTGGCGGCAATGAGCAGTTCTTC
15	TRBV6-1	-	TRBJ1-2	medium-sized	CASSTGGGIYYGYTF	TGTGCCAGCAGTACTGGGGGGGGGATTTATTATGGCTACACCTTC
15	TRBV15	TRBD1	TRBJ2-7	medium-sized	CATRDGQAASYEQYF	TGTGCCACCAGGGATGGACAGGCCGCCTCCTACGAGCAGTACTTC
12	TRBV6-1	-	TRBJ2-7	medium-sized	CASSEAIYEQYF	TGTGCCAGCAGTGAAGCCATCTACGAGCAGTACTTC
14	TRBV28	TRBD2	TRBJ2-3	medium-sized	CASSFLAGTDTQYF	TGTGCCAGCAGTTTCCTAGCGGGCACAGATACGCAGTATTTT
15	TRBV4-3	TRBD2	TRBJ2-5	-	CASSQGLAAMETQYF	TGCGCCAGCAGCCAAGGGCTAGCGGCCATGGAGACCCAGTACTTC
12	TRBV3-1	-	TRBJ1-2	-	CASSQERVGYTF	TGTGCCAGCAGCCAAGAGAGGGTAGGCTACACCTTC
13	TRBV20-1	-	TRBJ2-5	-	CSAQGPAGETQYF	TGCAGTGCCCAGGGGCCAGCGGGGGAGACCCAGTACTTC
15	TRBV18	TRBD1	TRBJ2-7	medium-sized	CASSPPGQGAHEQYF	TGTGCCAGCTCACCACCGGGACAGGGGGCTCACGAGCAGTACTTC
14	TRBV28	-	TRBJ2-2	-	CASTISPPSGDLFF	TGTGCCAGCACCATATCCCCCCCTTCCGGGGATCTGTTTTTT
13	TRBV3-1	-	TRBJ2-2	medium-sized	CASSQAGVGELFF	TGTGCCAGCAGCCAAGCAGGGGTCGGGGAGCTGTTTTTT
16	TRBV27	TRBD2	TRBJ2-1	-	CASSLGGGSSYNEQFF	TGTGCCAGCAGTTTAGGGGGGGGAAGCTCCTACAATGAGCAGTTCTTC
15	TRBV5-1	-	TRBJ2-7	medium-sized	CASSPGQEGTYEQYF	TGCGCCAGCAGCCCCGGACAGGAGGGTACCTACGAGCAGTACTTC
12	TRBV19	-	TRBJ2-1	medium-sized	CASSIGGHEQFF	TGTGCCAGTAGTATCGGGGGGCATGAGCAGTTCTTC
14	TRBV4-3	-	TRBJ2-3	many	CASSQESLTDTQYF	TGCGCCAGCAGCCAAGAATCGCTCACAGATACGCAGTATTTT
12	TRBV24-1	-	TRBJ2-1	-	CSTSEGGREQFF	TGTTCCACCAGTGAGGGGGGGCGTGAGCAGTTCTTC
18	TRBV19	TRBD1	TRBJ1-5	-	CDSRPGTGELYGNQPQHF	TGTGACAGTAGACCTGGGACAGGGGAATTATACGGCAATCAGCCCCAGCATTTT
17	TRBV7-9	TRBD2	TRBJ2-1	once	CASSVFFLAGGPNEQFF	TGTGCCAGCAGCGTATTCTTCCTAGCGGGAGGGCCAAATGAGCAGTTCTTC
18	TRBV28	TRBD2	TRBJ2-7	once	CASSFLEGGPSLSYEQYF	TGTGCCAGCAGTTTTTTAGAGGGAGGGCCTTCGTTATCATACGAGCAGTACTTC